This T cell receptor beta chain was documented in a study of OX40 agonist ivuxolimab in advanced cancers. Overall study: The group had a mean age of about 60 years, ranged from about 20 to 79, and was around 82% male.

This clone has more than one count but fewer than ten. This CDR3 is 14 amino acids long. V dropped 5 bases and J dropped 3 bases, with 12 bases sitting between them. Germline V lookup: CDR1 MNHEY, CDR2 SVGAGI. The protocol was immunoSEQ multiplex PCR, while the TCRdb copy is restricted to in-frame clones and leaves out a portion. The repertoire holds 66,000 or so clones, with approximately 86% as singletons. The rearrangement uses TRBV6-5 and TRBJ2-3; a possible D gene is TRBD2 (6 bases). Sample: CD4+ or CD8+ T cells sorted from blood, taken in a trial of the OX40 agonist ivuxolimab. The receptor comes from an adult with an advanced solid tumor such as melanoma, head and neck, liver or kidney cancer. As DNA, the CDR3 is TGTGCCAGCAGTGGGTCAGGGAGGACAGATACGCAGTATTTT. It specifies CASSGSGRTDTQYF.